One and the same sample provided the 32 T cell receptor beta chains below, sequenced in a study of blood T cell repertoires in COVID-19. Assay: immunoSEQ multiplex PCR; the TCRdb copy retains only in-frame clones and omits some. The top ten clones hold under 6% of a sample with about 140,000 clones, 60% to 85% of them seen once. The sequencing sample was made of peripheral blood. The receptor source for this set is a woman older than 75 with active or convalescent COVID-19.

The gene calls are TRBV28 and TRBJ2-1, with a possible D match to TRBD1 (5 bases). CDR1 is MDHEN and CDR2 is SYDVKM in the germline V gene. The CDR3 consists of 11 residues. Between the trimmed V and J ends, which lost 5 bases and 9 bases, there was a span of 8 bases. The CDR3 here is CASSLDSEQFF. The CDR3, as DNA: TGTGCCAGCAGTCTTGACAGTGAGCAGTTCTTC.

This chain uses TRBV6-6 with TRBJ1-5; weak D call: TRBD1 (5 bases). V gave up 7 bases and J gave up 7 bases, with 17 bases separating them. CDR1 and CDR2 (germline): MNHNY, SVGAGI (reference sequence). The CDR3 loop spans 14 amino acids. DNA for the CDR3: TGTGCCAGCAACTTACACGGGGGGATACAGCCCCAGCATTTT. Its protein is CASNLHGGIQPQHF.

The chain links TRBV6-5 to TRBJ2-2; D is undetermined. The CDR3 runs 15 residues. Trimming cost V 10 bases and J 1 base, with 16 bases left between them. Germline CDR1 and CDR2: MNHEY and SVGAGI. CDR3 sequence (DNA): TGTGCCACCTCAAATTTTGCAGGGAACACCGGGGAGCTGTTTTTT. It specifies CATSNFAGNTGELFF.

This clone was detected once. The chain couples TRBV7-8 to TRBJ1-2, with TRBD1 matching 12 bases. Per germline, CDR1 SGHVS and CDR2 FQNEAQ. V shed 3 bases and J 7 bases; nucleotides not matched to a gene: 9. The CDR3 has 16 residues. CDR3 loop: CASSFAGTGGASGYTF. CDR3 coding DNA: TGTGCCAGCAGCTTCGCCGGGACAGGGGGCGCCAGTGGCTACACCTTC.

V is TRBV5-1 and J is TRBJ2-3, with 9 bases aligning to TRBD1. The CDR3 consists of 14 residues. CDR1 and CDR2 (germline): SGHRS, YFSETQ. The V gene end was trimmed by 4 bases and the J gene end by 5 bases; junction bases not matched to a gene: 5. The CDR3 here is CASSPRQGVDTQYF. The CDR3 coding sequence is TGCGCCAGCAGCCCCCGACAGGGGGTAGATACGCAGTATTTT.

This clone was recorded once. This chain uses TRBV10-3 with TRBJ2-3, with 8 positions matching TRBD2. The CDR3 runs to 14 residues. Germline lookup yields CDR1 ENHRY and CDR2 SYGVKD. J lost 4 bases, V lost 8 bases, and 8 bases had no gene match. The CDR3 sequence is CAIATGGPPDTQYF. CDR3 bases: TGTGCCATCGCAACGGGGGGGCCCCCAGATACGCAGTATTTT.

The V gene is TRBV5-4, the J gene TRBJ2-7; D possibly corresponds to TRBD1 (5 bases). CDR1 is SGHNT and CDR2 is YYREEE in the germline V gene (reference sequence). V lost 4 bases and J lost 7, with 18 bases in between. CDR3 length: 14 residues. CDR3 residues: CASSNNPGKGEQYF. CDR3 bases: TGTGCCAGCAGCAACAATCCTGGCAAGGGGGAGCAGTACTTC.

The table lists this clone with a count of one. In nucleotides, the CDR3 is TGTGCCAGCAGCCTAGGCTCTGGAAACACCATATATTTT. It yields the protein CASSLGSGNTIYF. The chain carries TRBV7-3 and TRBJ1-3; D is unresolved. CDR3 length: 13 residues. Trimming cost V 5 bases and J 0 bases, with 5 bases left between them. Germline CDR1 is SGHTA and CDR2 is FQGTGA. Variable domain in full (rest from reference TRBV7-3 and TRBJ1-3): GAGVSQTPSNKVTEKGKYVELRCDPISGHTALYWYRQSLGQGPEFLIYFQGTGAADDSGLPNDRFFAVRPEGSVSTLKIQRTERGDSAVYLCASSLGSGNTIYFGEGSWLTVV.

The chain has TRBV20-1 and TRBJ1-2, with D unclear. Trimming left V 4 bases short and J 7 bases short, with 10 bases between. Germline loops: CDR1 DFQATT, CDR2 SNEGSKA (reference sequence). This CDR3 has 11 residues. The CDR3 sequence is CSANSSPGYTF. CDR3 coding DNA: TGCAGTGCTAACTCGTCGCCTGGCTACACCTTC.

This clone came up once. The chain employs TRBV14 and TRBJ2-1; 11 bases fit TRBD2. In germline, CDR1 is SGHDN, CDR2 FVKESK. The V gene end was trimmed by 5 bases and the J gene end by 4 bases; junction bases not matched to a gene: 7. CDR3 length: 16 residues. DNA for the CDR3: TGTGCCAGCAGCAAACCACTAGCGGGGGCGTACAATGAGCAGTTCTTC. Encoded protein: CASSKPLAGAYNEQFF. Full variable domain (rest looked up from reference TRBV14 and TRBJ2-1): EAGVTQFPSHSVIEKGQTVTLRCDPISGHDNLYWYRRVMGKEIKFLLHFVKESKQDESGMPNNRFLAERTGGTYSTLKVQPAELEDSGVYFCASSKPLAGAYNEQFFGPGTRLTVL.

The sample holds a few counts of this clone. This chain links TRBV9 with TRBJ1-1; the D gene is possibly TRBD1 (6 bases). The germline V gene encodes CDR1 SGDLS and CDR2 YYNGEE. Trimming left V 4 bases short and J 4 bases short, with 20 bases between. This CDR3 spans 16 amino acids. CDR3 sequence reads: CASSIGTRYQGTEAFF. The DNA for the CDR3 is TGTGCCAGCAGCATCGGGACACGTTATCAGGGCACTGAAGCTTTCTTT.

This clone was seen many times. V gene TRBV14 combines with J gene TRBJ2-7, with D unresolved. CDR3 length: 14 amino acids. Germline V gene lookup returns CDR1 SGHDN and CDR2 FVKESK. V gave up 0 bases and J gave up 3 bases, with 9 bases separating them. The CDR3 DNA follows: TGTGCCAGCAGCCAAGACGTACAAGACTACGAGCAGTACTTC. The encoded protein is CASSQDVQDYEQYF.

This clone was counted a few times. The V and J genes are TRBV6-2 or TRBV6-3 and TRBJ2-2; TRBD2 is a possible D gene (7 bases). Germline V gives CDR1 MNHEY, CDR2 SVGEGT. The length of the CDR3 is 14 residues. The V end lost 4 bases, the J end lost 7 bases, and 13 bases lay between the germline ends. CDR3: CASSSGGRIGELFF. CDR3 sequence (DNA): TGTGCCAGCAGTTCGGGGGGCAGGATCGGGGAGCTGTTTTTT.

The chain uses TRBV6-5 and TRBJ2-7; D unresolved. This CDR3 comprises 13 residues. The germline V and J ends were trimmed by 0 bases and 7 bases, with 10 bases remaining between them. From germline, CDR1 is MNHEY and CDR2 SVGAGI. CDR3 coding DNA: TGTGCCAGCAGTTACTCGTTAGCCAATGAGCAGTACTTC. Amino acid sequence: CASSYSLANEQYF.

The chain employs TRBV6-2 or TRBV6-3 and TRBJ1-2; weak D call: TRBD1 (5 bases). The V and J ends lost 5 bases and 4 bases respectively, with 14 bases between them. The CDR3 has 14 amino acids. Germline CDR1 reads MNHEY; CDR2 reads SVGEGT. As DNA, the CDR3 is TGTGCCAGCAGTAATCAGGGTCATGGCTATGGCTACACCTTC. Protein product: CASSNQGHGYGYTF.

This clone has just one count. The chain recombines TRBV19 with TRBJ2-7; D remains unclear. V lost 1 base and J 4 bases, leaving 11 bases between the germline ends. The CDR3 runs 14 residues. Germline CDR1 and CDR2: LNHDA and SQIVND (reference sequence). CDR3 region: CASSIGITAYEQYF. The CDR3 bases are TGTGCCAGTAGTATAGGCATAACAGCTTACGAGCAGTACTTC.

This chain joins TRBV5-1 and TRBJ2-3; D perhaps matches TRBD2 (6 bases). Germline V CDR1 and CDR2: SGHRS, YFSETQ. V was cut by 1 base and J by 2 bases, with 20 bases left in between. The CDR3 has 18 amino acids. CDR3 nucleotide sequence: TGCGCCAGCAGCTTGACCCCCCAGACTAGTCGCATCACAGATACGCAGTATTTT. It is translated as CASSLTPQTSRITDTQYF.

V gene TRBV9 combines with J gene TRBJ1-4, with TRBD1 as a possible D gene (5 bases). The CDR3 is 20 amino acids. Trimming removed 4 bases at V and 0 bases at J, with 25 bases between. The germline CDR1 and CDR2 sequences are SGDLS and YYNGEE. The CDR3 region is CASSNPTEDISAATNEKLFF. The CDR3 bases are TGTGCCAGCAGCAACCCGACAGAGGACATTTCTGCGGCAACTAATGAAAAACTGTTTTTT.

CDR3 in amino acids: CASSRSGRVTGELFF. As DNA, the CDR3 is TGTGCCAGCAGTCGTAGCGGGAGGGTCACCGGGGAGCTGTTTTTT. V is TRBV9 and J is TRBJ2-2, with 11 bases lining up with TRBD2. The CDR3 totals 15 residues. V dropped 5 bases and J dropped 4; count of bases not matched to a gene: 4. Per germline, CDR1 SGDLS and CDR2 YYNGEE.

J is TRBJ2-1 and V is TRBV5-1, with D possibly matching TRBD2 (6 bases). The germline V gene encodes CDR1 SGHRS and CDR2 YFSETQ. The ends were cut back, 3 bases at V and 0 bases at J, with 13 bases in the middle. The CDR3 length is 16 residues. In DNA, the CDR3 is TGCGCCAGCAGCTCTAGTCGGGGGAGCTCCTACAATGAGCAGTTCTTC. Amino acid sequence: CASSSSRGSSYNEQFF.

This sequence joins TRBV9 and TRBJ2-7; TRBD1 agrees at 9 bases. J lost 3 bases, V lost 3 bases, and 10 bases had no gene match. This CDR3 is built from 16 residues. Germline values: CDR1 SGDLS, CDR2 YYNGEE. CDR3 coding DNA: TGTGCCAGCAGCGCACGTACAGGGGGCCCGCTCTACGAGCAGTACTTC. Amino acids: CASSARTGGPLYEQYF.

V gene TRBV5-1 combines with J gene TRBJ2-3; maybe TRBD2 (6 bases). V gave up 5 bases and J gave up 3 bases, with 19 bases separating them. This CDR3 is built from 16 residues. The germline V gene encodes CDR1 SGHRS and CDR2 YFSETQ. The CDR3: CASRLFIGRKTDTQYF. Written as DNA, the CDR3 is TGCGCCAGCAGGCTCTTTATAGGGAGGAAGACAGATACGCAGTATTTT.

This clone came up once. The chain combines TRBV25-1 with TRBJ1-1, with D tentatively TRBD1 (5 bases). Trimming took off 2 bases at V and 3 bases at J, with 7 bases between the two ends. Germline V CDR1 and CDR2: MGHDK, SYGVNS. This CDR3 spans 13 amino acids. CDR3 amino acids: CASSEPGDTEAFF. The CDR3 DNA reads as TGTGCCAGCAGTGAACCGGGGGACACTGAAGCTTTCTTT. The entire variable domain, with the rest obtained from reference TRBV25-1 and TRBJ1-1, is as follows: EADIYQTPRYLVIGTGKKITLECSQTMGHDKMYWYQQDPGMELHLIHYSYGVNSTEKGDLSSESTVSRIRTEHFPLTLESARPSHTSQYLCASSEPGDTEAFFGQGTRLTVV.

This clone appeared a single time. This chain links TRBV5-5 with TRBJ2-3; 11 nucleotides match TRBD2. Germline lookup yields CDR1 SGHKS and CDR2 YYEKEE (reference sequence). This CDR3 region has 19 residues. The junction had 14 bases not matched to a gene; V was cut back by 4 bases and J by 1 base. CDR3 sequence: CASSPWGSGGAVGTDTQYF. The CDR3 nucleotides are TGTGCCAGCAGCCCTTGGGGTAGCGGGGGGGCCGTAGGCACAGATACGCAGTATTTT.

CDR3 amino acids: CASSTTDRGHQPQHF. In DNA form, the CDR3 reads TGTGCCAGCAGCACCACGGACAGGGGGCATCAGCCCCAGCATTTT. The chain combines TRBV7-8 with TRBJ1-5; 11 bases map to TRBD1. CDR3 length: 15 amino acids. Germline V gene sequence: CDR1 SGHVS, CDR2 FQNEAQ. With V trimmed by 5 bases and J by 5 bases, 5 bases remained unmatched.

This clone was seen just once. V usage is TRBV3-1 (or the pseudogene TRBV3-2) and J usage is TRBJ2-7; 8 bases agree with TRBD1. The V gene end was trimmed by 4 bases and the J gene end by 6 bases; junction bases not matched to a gene: 8. Germline V gene lookup returns CDR1 LGHDT and CDR2 YNNKEL (reference sequence). This CDR3 is 14 amino acids long. The CDR3 DNA follows: TGTGCCAGCAGCCCCCCGGGACAGGCTCGCGAGCAGTACTTC. This codes for CASSPPGQAREQYF.

The genes are TRBV7-8 and TRBJ2-5; TRBD2 might be the D (6 bases). The CDR3 contains 14 residues. CDR1 and CDR2 (germline): SGHVS, FQNEAQ. V shed 5 bases and J shed 3 bases, with 13 bases lying between them. Here the CDR3 reads CASSRGTAKETQYF. For the CDR3, the DNA is TGTGCCAGCAGCCGAGGGACTGCCAAAGAGACCCAGTACTTC.

This rearrangement joins TRBV7-2 to TRBJ1-5; D not resolved. The germline CDR1 and CDR2 sequences are SGHTA and FQGNSA. V was clipped by 5 bases and J by 3 bases, with 8 bases between them. There are 13 residues in the CDR3. In nucleotides, the CDR3 is TGTGCCAGCAGCCGAGACACCAATCAGCCCCAGCATTTT. It codes for CASSRDTNQPQHF. Filled out from reference TRBV7-2 and TRBJ1-5, the complete variable domain reads GAGVSQSPSNKVTEKGKDVELRCDPISGHTALYWYRQSLGQGLEFLIYFQGNSAPDKSGLPSDRFSAERTGGSVSTLTIQRTQQEDSAVYLCASSRDTNQPQHFGDGTRLSIL.

The V gene is TRBV7-8, the J gene TRBJ1-5; D uncertain. In germline, CDR1 is SGHVS, CDR2 FQNEAQ. The CDR3 is made up of 16 amino acids. V was trimmed by 0 bases and J by 1 base, leaving 10 bases between them. DNA of the CDR3: TGTGCCAGCAGCTTAGCGGAGGCAGGCAGCAATCAGCCCCAGCATTTT. This translates into CASSLAEAGSNQPQHF.

This clone has more than one count but fewer than ten. The chain has TRBV2 and TRBJ1-2; 7 nucleotides align to TRBD1. Germline V CDR1 and CDR2: SNHLY, FYNNEI. The V gene end was trimmed by 8 bases and the J gene end by 2 bases; junction bases not matched to a gene: 5. This CDR3 contains 13 residues. CDR3 region: CASGRDRNYGYTF. The CDR3 DNA sequence: TGTGCCAGCGGGCGGGACAGAAACTATGGCTACACCTTC. The whole variable domain, filled in from reference TRBV2 and TRBJ1-2, reads EPEVTQTPSHQVTQMGQEVILRCVPISNHLYFYWYRQILGQKVEFLVSFYNNEISEKSEIFDDQFSVERPDGSNFTLKIRSTKLEDSAMYFCASGRDRNYGYTFGSGTRLTVV.

The J gene is TRBJ2-1, the V gene TRBV6-1; 13 bases are shared with TRBD2. Trimming at V came to 6 bases and at J to 10 bases, leaving 9 bases not matched to a gene. The CDR3 covers 15 residues. From germline, CDR1 is MNHNS and CDR2 SASEGT. Here the CDR3 reads CASRRTSGGAGEQFF. CDR3 bases: TGTGCCAGCAGACGCACTAGCGGGGGGGCCGGGGAGCAGTTCTTC.

The chain carries TRBV30 and TRBJ1-2, with no clear D. Germline CDR1 GTSNPN, CDR2 SVGIG (reference sequence). V gave up 1 base and J gave up 4 bases, with 10 bases separating them. The CDR3 is 13 amino acids. The CDR3, as DNA: TGTGCCTGGAGTGGTCTCTTCCCCTATGGCTACACCTTC. Protein: CAWSGLFPYGYTF.